The clone carrying this TCR beta chain has ten or more counts. The antigen is unknown. TCR beta CDR3 regions were amplified from RNA. TCR CDR3 regions were first amplified by RT-PCR with HTBI primers. From the multiplex PCR reads, TCRdb called clonotypes with MiXCR, one entry per CDR3 protein. The profile shows 350,000 to 400,000 distinct CDR3 sequences, approximately 17% of them singletons. CDR1 and CDR2 (germline): SGHTA, FQGNSA. CDR3 length: 15 amino acids. V lost 7 bases, J lost 6 bases, and 13 bases stayed unmatched. Ophthalmopathy patients all had a Clinical Activity Score of at least 3, a NOSPECS grade of at least 4 and disease under 3 months old. It was uncontrolled infection, other autoimmune disease, pregnancy or lactation that excluded patients. The record originates from a study of T cells in Graves' hyperthyroidism and ophthalmopathy. Study conclusions and caveats: Blood held most thyroid clonotypes expanded above 0.001 frequency. Model-based prediction identified ophthalmopathy a median about 7 months prior to its onset.

This clonotype was sampled from a young man with Graves' ophthalmopathy. The material sequenced was blood. This sequence joins TRBV7-2 and TRBJ2-3; TRBD2 matches at 7 bases. Here the CDR3 reads CASTRASGGRDTQYF. CDR3 sequence (DNA): TGTGCCAGCACCCGGGCTAGCGGTGGACGGGATACGCAGTATTTT.